This entry is about one T cell receptor (beta chain). What it recognizes is unknown. This sample was taken from a study of OX40 agonist ivuxolimab in advanced cancers. As for the study in general: Patients receiving dose escalation had hepatocellular carcinoma, melanoma, renal cell or head and neck cancer.

Findings and caveats of the study: Among T cells, CD8+ cells averaged more expanded clones than CD4+ cells.

The J segment lost 9 bases and the V segment lost 6 bases, leaving 9 bases of the junction unmatched. The CDR3 loop spans 14 amino acids. Germline-derived CDR1 and CDR2 are MNHEY and SMNVEV (reference sequence). Repertoires were generated with immunoSEQ multiplex PCR, while TCRdb's copy carries only in-frame clones and drops some. This sample has tens of thousands of clones; roughly 80% occur once, and the top ten carry under 30%. The sequences come from CD4+ or CD8+ T cells sorted from blood, collected in a trial of the OX40 agonist ivuxolimab. The rearrangement links TRBV27 to TRBJ2-1; 9 nucleotides match TRBD2. This clonotype was obtained from an adult with an advanced solid tumor such as melanoma, head and neck, liver or kidney cancer. The CDR3 DNA follows: TGTGCCAGCAGCCCGGGACTAGCTTCGAGTGAGCAGTTCTTC. Amino acid sequence: CASSPGLASSEQFF.